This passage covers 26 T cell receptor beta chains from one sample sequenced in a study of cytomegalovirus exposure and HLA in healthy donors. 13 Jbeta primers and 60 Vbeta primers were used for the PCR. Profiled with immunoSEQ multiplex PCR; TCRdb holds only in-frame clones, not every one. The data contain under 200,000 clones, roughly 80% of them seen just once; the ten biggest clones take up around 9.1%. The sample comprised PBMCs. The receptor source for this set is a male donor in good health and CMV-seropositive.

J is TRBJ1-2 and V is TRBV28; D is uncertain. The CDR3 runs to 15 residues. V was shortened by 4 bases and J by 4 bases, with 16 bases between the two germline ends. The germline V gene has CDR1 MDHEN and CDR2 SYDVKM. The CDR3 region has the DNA TGTGCCAGCAGTTCGCCCTCGGGTCGGGGCTATGGCTACACCTTC. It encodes CASSSPSGRGYGYTF.

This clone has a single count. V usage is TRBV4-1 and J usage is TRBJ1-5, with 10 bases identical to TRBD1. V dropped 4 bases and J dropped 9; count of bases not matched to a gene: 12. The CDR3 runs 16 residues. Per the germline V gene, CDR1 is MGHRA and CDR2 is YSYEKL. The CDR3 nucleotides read TGCGCCAGCAGCCTTCCACCGGGACAGGGGATAACGCCCCAGCATTTT. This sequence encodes CASSLPPGQGITPQHF.

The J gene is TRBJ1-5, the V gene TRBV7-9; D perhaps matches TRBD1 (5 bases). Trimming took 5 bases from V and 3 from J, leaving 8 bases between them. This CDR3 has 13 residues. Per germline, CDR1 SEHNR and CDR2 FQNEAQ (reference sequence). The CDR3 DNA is TGTGCCAGCAGCCGACAGATCAATCAGCCCCAGCATTTT. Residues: CASSRQINQPQHF.

The chain's CDR3 is CASNGQGRIAEAFF. The CDR3, as DNA: TGTGCCAGCAACGGACAGGGACGAATCGCGGAAGCTTTCTTT. This sequence joins TRBV6-5 and TRBJ1-1; 8 bases fit TRBD1. V gave up 7 bases and J gave up 8 bases; unmatched junction bases: 12. Germline V lookup: CDR1 MNHEY, CDR2 SVGAGI. The CDR3 is made up of 14 amino acids.

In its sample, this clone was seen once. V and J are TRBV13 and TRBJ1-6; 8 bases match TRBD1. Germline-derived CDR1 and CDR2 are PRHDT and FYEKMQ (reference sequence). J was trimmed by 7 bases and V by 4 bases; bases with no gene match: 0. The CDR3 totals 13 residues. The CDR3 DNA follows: TGTGCCAGCAGCTGGACAGGGAATTCACCCCTCCACTTT. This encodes CASSWTGNSPLHF.

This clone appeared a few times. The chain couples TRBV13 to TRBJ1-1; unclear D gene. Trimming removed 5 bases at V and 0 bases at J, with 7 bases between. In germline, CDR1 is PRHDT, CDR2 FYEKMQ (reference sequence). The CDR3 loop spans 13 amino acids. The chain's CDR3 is CASSIRVNTEAFF. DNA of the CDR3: TGTGCCAGCAGCATTCGGGTGAACACTGAAGCTTTCTTT.

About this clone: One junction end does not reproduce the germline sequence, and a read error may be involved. The CDR3 loop reads CASSLVKVGRTSYEQYF. CDR3 bases: TGTGCCAGCAGTTTAGTAAAGGTCGGGAGGACCTCCTACGAGCAGTACTTC. This chain connects TRBV7-8 to TRBJ2-7; 7 nucleotides line up with TRBD2. There are 17 residues in the CDR3. The V gene's germline CDR1 is SGHVS and CDR2 FQNEAQ.

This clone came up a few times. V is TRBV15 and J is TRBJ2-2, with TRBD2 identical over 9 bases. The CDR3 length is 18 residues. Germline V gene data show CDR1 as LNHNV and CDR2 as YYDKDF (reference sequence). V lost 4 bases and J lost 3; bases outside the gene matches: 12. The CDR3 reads CATSNAFPTSGYTGELFF. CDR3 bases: TGTGCCACCAGCAATGCTTTCCCGACTAGCGGCTACACCGGGGAGCTGTTTTTT.

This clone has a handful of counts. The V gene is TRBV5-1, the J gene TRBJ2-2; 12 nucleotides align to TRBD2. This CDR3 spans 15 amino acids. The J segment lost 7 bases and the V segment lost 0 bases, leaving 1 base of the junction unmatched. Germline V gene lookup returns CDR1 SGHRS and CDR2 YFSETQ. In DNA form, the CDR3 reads TGCGCCAGCAGCTTGGGGACTAGCGGGATCGGGGAGCTGTTTTTT. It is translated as CASSLGTSGIGELFF.

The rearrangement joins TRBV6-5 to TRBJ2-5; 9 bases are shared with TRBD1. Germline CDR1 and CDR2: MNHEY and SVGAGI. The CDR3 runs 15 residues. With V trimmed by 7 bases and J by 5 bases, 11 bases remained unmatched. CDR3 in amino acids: CASNPGQGMVETQYF. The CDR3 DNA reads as TGTGCCAGCAACCCGGGACAGGGTATGGTGGAGACCCAGTACTTC.

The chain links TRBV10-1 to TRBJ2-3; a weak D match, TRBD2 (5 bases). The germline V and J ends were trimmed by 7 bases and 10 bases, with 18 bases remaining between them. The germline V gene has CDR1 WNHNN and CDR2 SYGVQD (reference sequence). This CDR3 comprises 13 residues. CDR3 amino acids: CASTSLVGGAQYF. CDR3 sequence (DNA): TGCGCCAGCACCTCACTAGTCGGTGGTGCGCAGTATTTT.

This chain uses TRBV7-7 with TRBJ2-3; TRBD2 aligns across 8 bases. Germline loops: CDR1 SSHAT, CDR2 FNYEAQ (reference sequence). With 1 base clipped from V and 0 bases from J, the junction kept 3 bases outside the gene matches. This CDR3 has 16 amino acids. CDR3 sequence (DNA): TGTGCCAGCAGCTTAGGACTAGCGATGAGCACAGATACGCAGTATTTT. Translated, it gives CASSLGLAMSTDTQYF.

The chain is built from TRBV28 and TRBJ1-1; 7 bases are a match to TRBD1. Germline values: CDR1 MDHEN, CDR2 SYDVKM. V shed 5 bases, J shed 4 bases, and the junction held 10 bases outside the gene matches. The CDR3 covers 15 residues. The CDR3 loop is CASSRAGGSSTEAFF. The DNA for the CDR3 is TGTGCCAGCAGTCGAGCAGGGGGTAGTAGCACTGAAGCTTTCTTT.

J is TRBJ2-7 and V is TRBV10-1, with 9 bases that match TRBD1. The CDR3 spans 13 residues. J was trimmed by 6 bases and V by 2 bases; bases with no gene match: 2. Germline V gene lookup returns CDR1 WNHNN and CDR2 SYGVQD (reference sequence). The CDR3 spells CASSEDRGIEQYF. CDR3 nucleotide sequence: TGCGCCAGCAGTGAGGACAGGGGGATCGAGCAGTACTTC.

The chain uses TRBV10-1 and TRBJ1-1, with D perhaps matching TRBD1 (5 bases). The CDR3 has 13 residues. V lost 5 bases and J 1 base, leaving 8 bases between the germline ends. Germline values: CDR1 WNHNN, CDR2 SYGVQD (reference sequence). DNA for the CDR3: TGCGCCAGCAGTTACGGACAGAACACTGAAGCTTTCTTT. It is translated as CASSYGQNTEAFF.

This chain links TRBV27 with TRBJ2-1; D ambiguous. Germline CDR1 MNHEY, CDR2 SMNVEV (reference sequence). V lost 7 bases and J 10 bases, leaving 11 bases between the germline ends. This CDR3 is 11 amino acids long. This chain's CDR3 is CASNRGREQFF. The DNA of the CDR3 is TGTGCCAGCAACCGAGGTAGAGAGCAGTTCTTC.

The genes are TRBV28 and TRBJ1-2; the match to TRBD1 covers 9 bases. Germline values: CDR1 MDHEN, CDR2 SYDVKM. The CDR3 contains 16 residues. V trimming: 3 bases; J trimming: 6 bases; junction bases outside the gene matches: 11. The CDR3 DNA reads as TGTGCCAGCAGTTTCTCCCGGACAGGGGCAGATAATGGCTACACCTTC. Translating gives CASSFSRTGADNGYTF.

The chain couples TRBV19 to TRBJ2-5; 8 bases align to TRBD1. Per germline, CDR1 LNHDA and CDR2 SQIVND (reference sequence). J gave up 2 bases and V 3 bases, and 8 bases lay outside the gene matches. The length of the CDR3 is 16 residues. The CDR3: CASSINSGQGQETQYF. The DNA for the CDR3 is TGTGCCAGTAGTATTAACTCAGGACAGGGTCAAGAGACCCAGTACTTC.

CDR3 in DNA: TGTGCCACCAGCTCGGGACAATTGGATGGCTACACCTTC. It codes for CATSSGQLDGYTF. This chain joins TRBV15 and TRBJ1-2, with D perhaps TRBD1 (6 bases). Germline-derived CDR1 and CDR2 are LNHNV and YYDKDF (reference sequence). CDR3 length: 13 amino acids. V was cut by 5 bases and J by 6 bases, with 13 bases left in between.

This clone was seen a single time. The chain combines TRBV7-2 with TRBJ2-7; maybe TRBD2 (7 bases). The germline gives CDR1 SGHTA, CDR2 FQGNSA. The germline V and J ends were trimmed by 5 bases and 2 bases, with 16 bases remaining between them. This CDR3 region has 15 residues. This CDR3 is CASSQQAGQTYEQYF. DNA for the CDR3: TGTGCCAGCAGCCAACAAGCGGGACAAACCTACGAGCAGTACTTC.

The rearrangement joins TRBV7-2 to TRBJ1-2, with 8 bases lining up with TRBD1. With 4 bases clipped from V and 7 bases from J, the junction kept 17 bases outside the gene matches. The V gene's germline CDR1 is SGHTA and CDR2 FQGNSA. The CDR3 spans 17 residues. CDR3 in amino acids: CASSSRQGPGKEGGYTF. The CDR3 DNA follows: TGTGCCAGCAGCTCCCGACAGGGGCCAGGAAAGGAGGGTGGCTACACCTTC.

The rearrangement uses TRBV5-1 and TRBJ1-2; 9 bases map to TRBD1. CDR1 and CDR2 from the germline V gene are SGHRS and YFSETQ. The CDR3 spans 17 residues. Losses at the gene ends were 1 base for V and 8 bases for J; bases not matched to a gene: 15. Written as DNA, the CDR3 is TGCGCCAGCAGCTTGTTACCCGGGACAGGGTCTCTCTTGGGCTACACCTTC. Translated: CASSLLPGTGSLLGYTF. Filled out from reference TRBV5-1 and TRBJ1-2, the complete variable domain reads KAGVTQTPRYLIKTRGQQVTLSCSPISGHRSVSWYQQTPGQGLQFLFEYFSETQRNKGNFPGRFSGRQFSNSRSEMNVSTLELGDSALYLCASSLLPGTGSLLGYTFGSGTRLTVV.

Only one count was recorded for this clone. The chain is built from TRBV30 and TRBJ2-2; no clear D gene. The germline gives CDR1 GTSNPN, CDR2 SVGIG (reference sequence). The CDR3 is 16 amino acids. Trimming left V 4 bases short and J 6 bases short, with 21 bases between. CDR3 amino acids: CAWTVSGHSPPGELFF. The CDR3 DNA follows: TGTGCCTGGACAGTTTCAGGCCACAGCCCCCCCGGGGAGCTGTTTTTT.

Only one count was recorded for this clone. In DNA, the CDR3 is TGTGCCAGCAGCTTAGGCCCGACTAGCGGGTCATGTGAGCAGTTCTTC. It codes for CASSLGPTSGSCEQFF. The chain has TRBV11-3 and TRBJ2-1, with TRBD2 matching over 10 bases. The CDR3 spans 16 residues. The ends lost 1 base at V and 9 bases at J; junction bases unmatched: 9. In germline, CDR1 is SGHNT, CDR2 YENEEA.

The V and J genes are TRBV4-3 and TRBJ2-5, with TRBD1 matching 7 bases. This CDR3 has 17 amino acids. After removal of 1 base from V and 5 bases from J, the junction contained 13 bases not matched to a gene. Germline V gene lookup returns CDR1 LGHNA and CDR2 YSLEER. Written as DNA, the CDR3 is TGCGCCAGCAGCCAAGCCCATTCGCGACAGGGAGCTGAGACCCAGTACTTC. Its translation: CASSQAHSRQGAETQYF.

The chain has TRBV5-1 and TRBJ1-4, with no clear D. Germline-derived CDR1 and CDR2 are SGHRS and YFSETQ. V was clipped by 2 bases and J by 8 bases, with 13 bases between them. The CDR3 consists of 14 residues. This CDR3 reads CASSLRRGNEKLFF. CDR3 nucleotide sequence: TGCGCCAGCAGCTTAAGGCGGGGAAACGAAAAACTGTTTTTT.